The 13 T cell receptor beta chains in this list originate from one sample, sequenced in a study of blood T cell repertoires in COVID-19. Clones were sequenced by immunoSEQ multiplex PCR, and TCRdb holds only the in-frame ones, with some missing. The sample shows about 290,000 clones, roughly nine tenths of them seen only once. Sequenced input: peripheral blood. The receptors originated from a woman aged 40 to 50 who had recovered from COVID-19.

The CDR3 protein is CASSGLQETQYF. In nucleotides, the CDR3 is TGTGCCAGCAGCGGACTACAAGAGACCCAGTACTTC. The V and J genes are TRBV11-3 and TRBJ2-5; weak D call: TRBD2 (6 bases). V was trimmed by 5 bases and J by 2 bases, leaving 6 bases between them. Germline CDR1 reads SGHNT; CDR2 reads YENEEA. The CDR3 consists of 12 residues. The full variable domain, in which reference TRBV11-3 and TRBJ2-5 provide the parts outside the CDR3, is EAGVVQSPRYKIIEKKQPVAFWCNPISGHNTLYWYLQNLGQGPELLIRYENEEAVDDSQLPKDRFSAERLKGVDSTLKIQPAELGDSAVYLCASSGLQETQYFGPGTRLLVL.

The chain has TRBV19 and TRBJ1-4, with D maybe TRBD1 (5 bases). The germline CDR1 and CDR2 sequences are LNHDA and SQIVND (reference sequence). Trimming removed 10 bases from V and 4 bases from J, with 10 bases in between. The CDR3 has 12 residues. In nucleotides, the CDR3 is TGTGCCACCGGGGGGGATAATGAAAAACTGTTTTTT. Residues: CATGGDNEKLFF.

The sample holds one count of this clone. The V call is TRBV7-3, the J call TRBJ2-3; 10 nucleotides match TRBD2. V was pared by 5 bases and J by 4 bases, with 3 bases of the junction left unmatched. The CDR3 has 14 residues. CDR1 SGHTA and CDR2 FQGTGA come from the germline V gene. Here the CDR3 DNA reads TGTGCCAGCAGCCGGGGACTAGCGTCAGATACGCAGTATTTT. The encoded protein is CASSRGLASDTQYF.

V usage is TRBV23-1 and J usage is TRBJ1-3; 7 nucleotides align to TRBD1. TRBV23-1 is placed among ORFs of uncertain function. Trimming at V came to 2 bases and at J to 0 bases, leaving 7 bases not matched to a gene. The length of the CDR3 is 17 residues. Written as DNA, the CDR3 is TGCGCCAGCAGTCAAGGACAGGCACAAATCTCTGGAAACACCATATATTTT. Its protein product is CASSQGQAQISGNTIYF.

The chain links TRBV23-1 to TRBJ2-1; the match to TRBD2 covers 8 bases. TRBV23-1 is treated as an ORF (open reading frame) with a function not yet certain. Trimming removed 0 bases from V and 0 bases from J; junction bases left unmatched: 13. The CDR3 loop spans 20 amino acids. The CDR3 coding sequence is TGCGCCAGCAGTCAATCCCTAGCGGGCAACAAAGGGGACTCCTACAATGAGCAGTTCTTC. This gives the protein CASSQSLAGNKGDSYNEQFF.

V is TRBV19 and J is TRBJ2-1, with a tentative D call TRBD1 (9 bases). Per the germline V gene, CDR1 is LNHDA and CDR2 is SQIVND (reference sequence). The CDR3 runs 18 residues. V was shortened by 8 bases and J by 2 bases, with 25 bases between the two germline ends. The CDR3 DNA sequence: TGTGCCAGTCAAAGGGACAGGGCGCGGGGACTAGCCTACAATGAGCAGTTCTTC. Translation gives CASQRDRARGLAYNEQFF.

The J gene is TRBJ1-2, the V gene TRBV27; 7 nucleotides match TRBD1. J lost 2 bases, V lost 6 bases, and 6 bases had no gene match. The CDR3 length is 14 residues. Germline CDR1 is MNHEY and CDR2 is SMNVEV (reference sequence). The CDR3 reads CASSDRETNYGYTF. CDR3 in DNA: TGTGCCAGCAGCGACAGGGAGACGAACTATGGCTACACCTTC.

The chain links TRBV7-7 to TRBJ2-1, with TRBD2 identical over 13 bases. Germline-derived CDR1 and CDR2 are SSHAT and FNYEAQ (reference sequence). The CDR3 has 15 residues. With V trimmed by 4 bases and J by 10 bases, 7 bases remained unmatched. The CDR3, as DNA: TGTGCCAGCAGCTCAGAACCGGGACTAGCGGGGGAGCAGTTCTTC. The encoded protein is CASSSEPGLAGEQFF.

The CDR3 loop reads CASSSTGLSGSYTF. The CDR3 bases are TGCGCCAGCAGCTCCACAGGCCTCAGCGGGAGCTACACCTTC. This rearrangement joins TRBV5-1 to TRBJ1-2; D is possibly TRBD1 (5 bases). V lost 3 bases, J lost 9 bases, and 18 bases lay in between. The CDR3 has 14 residues. Germline values: CDR1 SGHRS, CDR2 YFSETQ. Full variable domain (rest looked up from reference TRBV5-1 and TRBJ1-2): KAGVTQTPRYLIKTRGQQVTLSCSPISGHRSVSWYQQTPGQGLQFLFEYFSETQRNKGNFPGRFSGRQFSNSRSEMNVSTLELGDSALYLCASSSTGLSGSYTFGSGTRLTVV.

This chain joins TRBV16 and TRBJ2-7, with TRBD1 matching 9 bases. The CDR3 has 14 amino acids. Germline assignment: CDR1 KGHSY and CDR2 FQNENV. V shed 2 bases and J 2 bases; nucleotides not matched to a gene: 1. The CDR3 DNA reads as TGTGCCAGCAGCCAAGGACAGGGGACCTACGAGCAGTACTTC. Residues: CASSQGQGTYEQYF.

The chain employs TRBV2 and TRBJ2-3; D remains ambiguous. The CDR3 spans 14 residues. V was pared by 1 base and J by 0 bases, with 5 bases between. Germline CDR1 and CDR2: SNHLY and FYNNEI. CDR3 sequence (DNA): TGTGCCAGCAGTGAAGTCAGTAGCACAGATACGCAGTATTTT. Residues: CASSEVSSTDTQYF.

This chain joins TRBV29-1 and TRBJ2-3, with D perhaps matching TRBD2 (5 bases). V dropped 6 bases and J dropped 5 bases, with 15 bases sitting between them. The germline V gene has CDR1 SQVTM and CDR2 ANQGSEA. The CDR3 has 13 residues. CDR3 nucleotide sequence: TGCAGCGTCGCGAGTGCTAGCTTAGATACGCAGTATTTT. It codes for CSVASASLDTQYF.

CDR3 loop: CASSQEVQGISGNTIYF. CDR3 nucleotide sequence: TGTGCCAGCAGCCAAGAGGTACAGGGGATCTCTGGAAACACCATATATTTT. V usage is TRBV4-2 and J usage is TRBJ1-3; 7 bases line up with TRBD1. J gave up 0 bases and V 0 bases, and 5 bases lay outside the gene matches. The CDR3 is made up of 17 amino acids. The germline gives CDR1 LGHNA, CDR2 YNFKEQ.